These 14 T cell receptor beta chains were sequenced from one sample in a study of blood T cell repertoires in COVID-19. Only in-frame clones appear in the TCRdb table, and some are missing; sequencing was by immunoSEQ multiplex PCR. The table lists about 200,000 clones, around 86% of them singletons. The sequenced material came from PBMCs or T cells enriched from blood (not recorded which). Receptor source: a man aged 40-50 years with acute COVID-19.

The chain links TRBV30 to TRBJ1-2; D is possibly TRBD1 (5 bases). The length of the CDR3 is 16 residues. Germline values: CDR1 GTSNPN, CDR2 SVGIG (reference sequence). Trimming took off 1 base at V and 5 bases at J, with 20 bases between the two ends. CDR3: CAWSASRPGGLYGYTF. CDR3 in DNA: TGTGCCTGGAGTGCATCCCGTCCGGGGGGATTATATGGCTACACCTTC.

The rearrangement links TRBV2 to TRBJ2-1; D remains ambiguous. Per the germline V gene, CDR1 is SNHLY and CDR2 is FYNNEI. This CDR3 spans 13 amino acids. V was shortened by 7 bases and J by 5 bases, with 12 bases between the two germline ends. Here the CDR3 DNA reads TGTGCCAGCACCGCTAGACGGGACAATGAGCAGTTCTTC. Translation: CASTARRDNEQFF.

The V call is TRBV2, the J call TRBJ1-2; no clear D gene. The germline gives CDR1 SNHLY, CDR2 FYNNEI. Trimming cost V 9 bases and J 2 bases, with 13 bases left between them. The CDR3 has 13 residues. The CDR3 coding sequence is TGTGCCAGTAAAGAGGACTTCAACTATGGCTACACCTTC. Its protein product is CASKEDFNYGYTF.

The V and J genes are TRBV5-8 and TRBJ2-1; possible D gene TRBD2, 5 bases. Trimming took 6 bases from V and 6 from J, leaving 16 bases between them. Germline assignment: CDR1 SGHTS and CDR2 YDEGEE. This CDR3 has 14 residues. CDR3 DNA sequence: TGTGCCAGCATGCGAGGGTTCGTGTCCAATGAGCAGTTCTTC. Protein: CASMRGFVSNEQFF.

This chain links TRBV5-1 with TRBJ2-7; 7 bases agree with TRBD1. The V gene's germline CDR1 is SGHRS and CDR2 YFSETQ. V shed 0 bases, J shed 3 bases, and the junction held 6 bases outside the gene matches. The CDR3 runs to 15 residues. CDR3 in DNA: TGCGCCAGCAGCTTGGGGGACAGATACTACTACGAGCAGTACTTC. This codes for CASSLGDRYYYEQYF.

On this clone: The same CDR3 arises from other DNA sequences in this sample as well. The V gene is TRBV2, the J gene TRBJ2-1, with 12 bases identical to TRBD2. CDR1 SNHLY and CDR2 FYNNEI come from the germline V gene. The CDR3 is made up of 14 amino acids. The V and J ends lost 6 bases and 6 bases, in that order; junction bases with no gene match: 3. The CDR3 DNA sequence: TGTGCCAGCAGCAGACTAGCGGGAGTCAATGAGCAGTTCTTC. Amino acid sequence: CASSRLAGVNEQFF.

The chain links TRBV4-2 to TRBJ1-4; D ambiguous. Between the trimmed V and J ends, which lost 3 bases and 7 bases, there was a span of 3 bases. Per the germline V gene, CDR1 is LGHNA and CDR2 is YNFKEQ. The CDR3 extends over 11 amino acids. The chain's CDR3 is CASSQAEKLFF. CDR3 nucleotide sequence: TGTGCCAGCAGCCAGGCTGAAAAACTGTTTTTT.

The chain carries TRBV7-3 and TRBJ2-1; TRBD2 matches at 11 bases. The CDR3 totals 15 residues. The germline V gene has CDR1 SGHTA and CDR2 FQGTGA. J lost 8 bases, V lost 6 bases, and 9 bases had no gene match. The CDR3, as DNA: TGTGCCAGCAGTTCTGGGACTAGCGGTGCCTATGAGCAGTTCTTC. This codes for CASSSGTSGAYEQFF.

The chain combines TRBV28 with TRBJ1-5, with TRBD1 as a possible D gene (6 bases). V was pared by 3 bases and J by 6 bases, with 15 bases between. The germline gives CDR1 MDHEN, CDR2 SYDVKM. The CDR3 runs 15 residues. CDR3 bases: TGTGCCAGCAGTTTGGGCACAGGGCGGACTCAGCCCCAGCATTTT. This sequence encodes CASSLGTGRTQPQHF.

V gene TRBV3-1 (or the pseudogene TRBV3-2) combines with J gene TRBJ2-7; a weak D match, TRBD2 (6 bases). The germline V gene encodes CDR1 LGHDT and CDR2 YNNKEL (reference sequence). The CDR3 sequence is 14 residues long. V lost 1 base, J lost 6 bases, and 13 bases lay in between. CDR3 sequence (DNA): TGTGCCAGCAGCCAAGTGGGCGGGGTTGGCGAGCAGTACTTC. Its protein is CASSQVGGVGEQYF.

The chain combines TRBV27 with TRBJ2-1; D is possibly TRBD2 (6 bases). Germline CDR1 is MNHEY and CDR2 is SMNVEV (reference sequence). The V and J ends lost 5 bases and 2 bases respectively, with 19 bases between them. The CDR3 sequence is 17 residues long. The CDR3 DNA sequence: TGTGCCAGCAGTCGAGGGCGGGGCGGAGGGCCCTACAATGAGCAGTTCTTC. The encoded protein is CASSRGRGGGPYNEQFF.

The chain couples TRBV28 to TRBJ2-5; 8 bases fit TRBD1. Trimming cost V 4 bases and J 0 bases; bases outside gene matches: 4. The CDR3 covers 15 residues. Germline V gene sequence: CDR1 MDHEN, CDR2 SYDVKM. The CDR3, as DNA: TGTGCCAGCAGTTCGGACAGGGCCAACCAAGAGACCCAGTACTTC. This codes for CASSSDRANQETQYF. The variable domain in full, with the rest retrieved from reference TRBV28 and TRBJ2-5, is DVKVTQSSRYLVKRTGEKVFLECVQDMDHENMFWYRQDPGLGLRLIYFSYDVKMKEKGDIPEGYSVSREKKERFSLILESASTNQTSMYLCASSSDRANQETQYFGPGTRLLVL.

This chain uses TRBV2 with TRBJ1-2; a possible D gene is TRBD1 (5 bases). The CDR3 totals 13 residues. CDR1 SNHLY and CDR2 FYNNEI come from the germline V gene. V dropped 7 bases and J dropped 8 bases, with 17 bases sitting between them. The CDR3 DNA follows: TGTGCCAGCAAGCTCGGGAGGGGTGAAGGCTACACCTTC. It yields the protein CASKLGRGEGYTF.

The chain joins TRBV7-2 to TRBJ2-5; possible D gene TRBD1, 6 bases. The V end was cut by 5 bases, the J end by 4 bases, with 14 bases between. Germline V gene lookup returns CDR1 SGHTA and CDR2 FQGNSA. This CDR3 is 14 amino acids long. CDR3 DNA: TGTGCCAGCAGCCGTACAGGGATAGGAGAGACCCAGTACTTC. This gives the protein CASSRTGIGETQYF.